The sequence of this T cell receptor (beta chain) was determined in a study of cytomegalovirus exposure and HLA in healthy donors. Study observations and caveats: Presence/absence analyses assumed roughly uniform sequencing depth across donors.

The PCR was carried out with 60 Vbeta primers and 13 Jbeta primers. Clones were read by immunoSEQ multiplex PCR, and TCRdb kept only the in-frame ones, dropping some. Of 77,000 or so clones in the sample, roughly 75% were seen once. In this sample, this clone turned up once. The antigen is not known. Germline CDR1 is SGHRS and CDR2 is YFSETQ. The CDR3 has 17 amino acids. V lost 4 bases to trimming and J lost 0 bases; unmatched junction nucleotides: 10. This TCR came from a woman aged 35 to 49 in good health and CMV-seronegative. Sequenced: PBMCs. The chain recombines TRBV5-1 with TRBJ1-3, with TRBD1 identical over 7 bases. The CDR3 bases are TGCGCCAGCAGCCCGAACAGACAGGGCCTCTCTGGAAACACCATATATTTT. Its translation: CASSPNRQGLSGNTIYF.